These 16 T cell receptor beta chains were all obtained from the same sample, sequenced in a study of cytomegalovirus exposure and HLA in healthy donors. In the PCR, 60 Vbeta and 13 Jbeta primers were used. Clones were sequenced by immunoSEQ multiplex PCR, and TCRdb holds only the in-frame ones, with some missing. The table records over 150,000 clones, 65% to 80% of them present only once. Sequencing was carried out using PBMCs. The origin of the receptors is a woman aged 35 to 49 in good health and CMV-seronegative.

This chain joins TRBV27 and TRBJ2-3; 9 bases fit TRBD1. This CDR3 has 13 amino acids. CDR1 is MNHEY, CDR2 SMNVEV, per germline (reference sequence). The J segment lost 5 bases and the V segment lost 8 bases, leaving 5 bases of the junction unmatched. CDR3 residues: CASLQGAGDTQYF. CDR3 bases: TGTGCCAGCCTACAGGGGGCAGGAGATACGCAGTATTTT.

This sequence joins TRBV5-1 and TRBJ1-3, with 8 bases that match TRBD1. This CDR3 is built from 14 residues. CDR1 is SGHRS and CDR2 is YFSETQ in the germline V gene. After removal of 0 bases from V and 8 bases from J, the junction contained 4 bases not matched to a gene. CDR3 sequence: CASSLGTGTDTIYF. The CDR3 nucleotides read TGCGCCAGCAGCTTGGGGACAGGGACGGACACCATATATTTT. Supplemented by reference TRBV5-1 and TRBJ1-3, the full variable domain reads KAGVTQTPRYLIKTRGQQVTLSCSPISGHRSVSWYQQTPGQGLQFLFEYFSETQRNKGNFPGRFSGRQFSNSRSEMNVSTLELGDSALYLCASSLGTGTDTIYFGEGSWLTVV.

This chain connects TRBV5-1 to TRBJ2-1; 12 nucleotides align to TRBD2. Germline V lookup: CDR1 SGHRS, CDR2 YFSETQ. After removal of 5 bases from V and 7 bases from J, the junction contained 7 bases not matched to a gene. The CDR3 is made up of 15 amino acids. This chain's CDR3 is CASRGLAGFGNEQFF. CDR3 DNA: TGCGCCAGCAGAGGACTAGCGGGGTTTGGTAATGAGCAGTTCTTC.

The chain has TRBV5-1 and TRBJ2-3, with TRBD2 matching over 10 bases. CDR1 SGHRS and CDR2 YFSETQ come from the germline V gene. J gave up 0 bases and V 3 bases, and 4 bases lay outside the gene matches. This CDR3 is built from 16 residues. Here the CDR3 reads CASSSVAGGSTDTQYF. The CDR3 coding sequence is TGCGCCAGCAGCTCCGTAGCGGGGGGTAGCACAGATACGCAGTATTTT.

The chain recombines TRBV5-1 with TRBJ1-6; possible D gene TRBD1, 5 bases. CDR1 is SGHRS, CDR2 YFSETQ, per germline. The V and J ends lost 0 bases and 7 bases respectively, with 11 bases between them. This CDR3 has 15 amino acids. The CDR3 coding sequence is TGCGCCAGCAGCTTGGTAGCGGGGCCGAATTCACCCCTCCACTTT. It specifies CASSLVAGPNSPLHF. Using reference TRBV5-1 and TRBJ1-6 for the parts outside the CDR3, the full variable domain is KAGVTQTPRYLIKTRGQQVTLSCSPISGHRSVSWYQQTPGQGLQFLFEYFSETQRNKGNFPGRFSGRQFSNSRSEMNVSTLELGDSALYLCASSLVAGPNSPLHFGNGTRLTVT.

The V call is TRBV19, the J call TRBJ1-1, with 7 nucleotides matching TRBD1. V shed 5 bases and J 0 bases; nucleotides not matched to a gene: 3. The CDR3 sequence is 14 residues long. The germline V gene has CDR1 LNHDA and CDR2 SQIVND (reference sequence). Here the CDR3 reads CASSPDRVNTEAFF. CDR3 in DNA: TGTGCCAGTAGTCCCGACAGGGTGAACACTGAAGCTTTCTTT. The full variable domain, rest sourced from reference TRBV19 and TRBJ1-1, is DGGITQSPKYLFRKEGQNVTLSCEQNLNHDAMYWYRQDPGQGLRLIYYSQIVNDFQKGDIAEGYSVSREKKESFPLTVTSAQKNPTAFYLCASSPDRVNTEAFFGQGTRLTVV.

This chain joins TRBV6-1 and TRBJ2-7; D might be TRBD2 (5 bases). Germline V CDR1 and CDR2: MNHNS, SASEGT. V was pared by 0 bases and J by 7 bases, with 10 bases between. The CDR3 length is 13 residues. CDR3 region: CASSEAGVWEQYF. In DNA form, the CDR3 reads TGTGCCAGCAGTGAAGCGGGAGTATGGGAGCAGTACTTC.

The J gene is TRBJ2-3, the V gene TRBV7-2; D uncertain. Trimming took 5 bases from V and 3 from J, leaving 3 bases between them. This CDR3 is built from 11 residues. CDR1 SGHTA and CDR2 FQGNSA come from the germline V gene. Here the CDR3 DNA reads TGTGCCAGCAGCCCGACAGATACGCAGTATTTT. Translated: CASSPTDTQYF.

This chain joins TRBV5-8 and TRBJ2-3; TRBD2 matches 9 bases. From germline, CDR1 is SGHTS and CDR2 YDEGEE. The CDR3 has 16 residues. V was clipped by 7 bases and J by 5 bases; unmatched bases: 14. The CDR3 is CASSEAVAGVKDTQYF. CDR3 nucleotides: TGTGCCAGCTCCGAAGCCGTAGCGGGAGTGAAAGATACGCAGTATTTT.

The chain links TRBV27 to TRBJ1-5; no reliable D call. V shed 5 bases and J shed 2 bases, with 16 bases lying between them. Germline assignment: CDR1 MNHEY and CDR2 SMNVEV (reference sequence). CDR3 length: 16 amino acids. The CDR3 DNA follows: TGTGCCAGCAGTGCCCGACTGGGTTTCGGCAATCAGCCCCAGCATTTT. Protein sequence: CASSARLGFGNQPQHF.

This rearrangement joins TRBV11-3 to TRBJ2-1; a possible D gene is TRBD2 (6 bases). V was clipped by 4 bases and J by 4 bases, with 17 bases between them. CDR1 SGHNT and CDR2 YENEEA come from the germline V gene. CDR3 length: 16 residues. The CDR3 DNA follows: TGTGCCAGCAGCTCGGAGTTAGGAGGGCCTTACAATGAGCAGTTCTTC. This sequence encodes CASSSELGGPYNEQFF.

The gene calls are TRBV28 and TRBJ1-1, with unresolved D. V lost 2 bases to trimming and J lost 1 base, with 17 bases between them. CDR1 and CDR2 from the germline V gene are MDHEN and SYDVKM. CDR3 size: 17 residues. CDR3 sequence reads: CASSLTLGRLSNTEAFF. In nucleotides, the CDR3 is TGTGCCAGCAGTTTAACCCTGGGCCGCTTATCGAACACTGAAGCTTTCTTT.

The J gene is TRBJ2-3, the V gene TRBV5-6; D perhaps matches TRBD1 (5 bases). The V end was cut by 6 bases, the J end by 6 bases, with 14 bases between. Germline V gene sequence: CDR1 SGHDT, CDR2 YYEEEE. There are 13 residues in the CDR3. This chain's CDR3 is CASTPSGADTQYF. DNA of the CDR3: TGTGCCAGCACCCCGAGTGGGGCCGATACGCAGTATTTT. Looking up the rest from reference TRBV5-6 and TRBJ2-3 gives the full variable domain: DAGVTQSPTHLIKTRGQQVTLRCSPKSGHDTVSWYQQALGQGPQFIFQYYEEEERQRGNFPDRFSGHQFPNYSSELNVNALLLGDSALYLCASTPSGADTQYFGPGTRLTVL.

V gene TRBV18 combines with J gene TRBJ1-4; 9 nucleotides agree with TRBD1. V shed 1 base, J shed 8 bases, and the junction held 5 bases outside the gene matches. From germline, CDR1 is KGHSH and CDR2 LQKENI. The CDR3 consists of 15 residues. The CDR3 sequence is CASSPRRDRDEKLFF. In nucleotides, the CDR3 is TGTGCCAGCTCACCACGGCGGGACAGGGACGAAAAACTGTTTTTT. Supplemented by reference TRBV18 and TRBJ1-4, the full variable domain reads NAGVMQNPRHLVRRRGQEARLRCSPMKGHSHVYWYRQLPEEGLKFMVYLQKENIIDESGMPKERFSAEFPKEGPSILRIQQVVRGDSAAYFCASSPRRDRDEKLFFGSGTQLSVL.

This clone was detected only a few times. CDR3 sequence reads: CASSEAFQRNTIYF. In nucleotides, the CDR3 is TGTGCCAGCAGTGAAGCGTTCCAGAGAAACACCATATATTTT. This sequence joins TRBV6-1 and TRBJ1-3; D gene uncertain. V lost 0 bases and J 5 bases, leaving 8 bases between the germline ends. The CDR3 runs to 14 residues. Germline CDR1 reads MNHNS; CDR2 reads SASEGT.

The chain joins TRBV6-5 to TRBJ1-2; 8 bases are shared with TRBD1. The CDR3 runs to 13 residues. Germline lookup yields CDR1 MNHEY and CDR2 SVGAGI. V was clipped by 4 bases and J by 8 bases; unmatched bases: 6. DNA of the CDR3: TGTGCCAGCAGTTCCTGGACAGGGAACGGCTACACCTTC. This sequence encodes CASSSWTGNGYTF.